These 17 T cell receptor beta chains were sequenced from one sample in a study of shared clonotypes between healthy human individuals. TCRdb keeps only in-frame clones here, not all; method: immunoSEQ multiplex PCR. The table records 2 million to 2.5 million clones, about 92% of them present only once. The naive CD8 fraction comprised CD45RO-negative cells positively selected for CCR7 and excluded terminally differentiated effector memory CD45RA+ cells. The sample was naive CD8+ T cells from PBMCs. All receptors come from a young man in good health. Some clones in this sample may be carry-over from other donors' samples.

This sequence joins TRBV30 and TRBJ2-1, with 13 bases lining up with TRBD2. V lost 3 bases to trimming and J lost 3 bases; unmatched junction nucleotides: 2. The CDR3 contains 15 residues. The V gene's germline CDR1 is GTSNPN and CDR2 SVGIG (reference sequence). In DNA form, the CDR3 reads TGTGCCTGGAGCCGACTAGCGGGAGGCTACAATGAGCAGTTCTTC. It encodes CAWSRLAGGYNEQFF.

This chain uses TRBV7-9 with TRBJ2-1; perhaps TRBD1 as D (6 bases). This CDR3 contains 15 residues. V shed 3 bases and J shed 9 bases, with 18 bases lying between them. Germline CDR1 SEHNR, CDR2 FQNEAQ (reference sequence). The CDR3 protein is CASSFPAGDESEQFF. The CDR3 bases are TGTGCCAGCAGCTTTCCCGCAGGGGATGAATCTGAGCAGTTCTTC.

V usage is TRBV5-5 and J usage is TRBJ1-2; D may be TRBD1 (5 bases). Germline V lookup: CDR1 SGHKS, CDR2 YYEKEE (reference sequence). V lost 3 bases and J lost 7, with 10 bases in between. This CDR3 has 12 residues. The CDR3 is CASSSGDFGYTF. Written as DNA, the CDR3 is TGTGCCAGCAGCTCGGGGGACTTTGGCTACACCTTC.

This rearrangement joins TRBV7-9 to TRBJ1-2, with 9 positions matching TRBD1. CDR3 length: 14 residues. Germline V lookup: CDR1 SEHNR, CDR2 FQNEAQ (reference sequence). The V segment lost 6 bases and the J segment 3 bases; nucleotides outside the gene matches: 5. CDR3 in DNA: TGTGCCAGCAGAGATAGGGACAGGGACTATGGCTACACCTTC. It is translated as CASRDRDRDYGYTF.

This clone is a singleton in its sample. This chain links TRBV6-1 with TRBJ2-5, with D hard to call. Trimming removed 2 bases from V and 1 base from J, with 8 bases in between. The CDR3 is made up of 14 amino acids. The germline V gene encodes CDR1 MNHNS and CDR2 SASEGT. Written as DNA, the CDR3 is TGTGCCAGCAGTGAAAGGTCAGTCCAAGAGACCCAGTACTTC. Its protein is CASSERSVQETQYF.

This sequence joins TRBV19 and TRBJ2-2; the D is unclear. V was pared by 6 bases and J by 0 bases, with 5 bases between. CDR1 and CDR2 (germline): LNHDA, SQIVND (reference sequence). The CDR3 is 13 amino acids. In DNA form, the CDR3 reads TGTGCCAGTAGGGCCCCGAACACCGGGGAGCTGTTTTTT. This codes for CASRAPNTGELFF.

The genes are TRBV30 and TRBJ2-1, with 9 positions matching TRBD2. The V segment lost 3 bases and the J segment 8 bases; nucleotides outside the gene matches: 14. The germline V gene encodes CDR1 GTSNPN and CDR2 SVGIG (reference sequence). The CDR3 is 16 amino acids. For the CDR3, the DNA is TGTGCCTGGAGGCCAGGGGTGGGACTAGCTCTGGATGAGCAGTTCTTC. Its protein product is CAWRPGVGLALDEQFF.

Comment on this clone: This CDR3 is also generated by other DNA sequences in the sample. The V call is TRBV6-5, the J call TRBJ2-7; D call uncertain. V shed 3 bases and J shed 3 bases, with 9 bases lying between them. The V gene's germline CDR1 is MNHEY and CDR2 SVGAGI. The CDR3 has 13 residues. CDR3 sequence reads: CASSYGQLYEQYF. For the CDR3, the DNA is TGTGCCAGCAGTTATGGTCAGCTCTACGAGCAGTACTTC.

This chain uses TRBV5-4 with TRBJ1-1; weak D call: TRBD1 (5 bases). The CDR3 extends over 13 amino acids. Trimming stripped 4 bases from V and 5 bases from J, with 12 bases between. The germline CDR1 and CDR2 sequences are SGHNT and YYREEE (reference sequence). This CDR3 is CASSPDGGTEAFF. The CDR3 DNA sequence: TGTGCCAGCAGCCCTGACGGGGGTACTGAAGCTTTCTTT.

The chain recombines TRBV29-1 with TRBJ2-1; 10 positions match TRBD1. Germline lookup yields CDR1 SQVTM and CDR2 ANQGSEA. This CDR3 is 15 amino acids long. The V gene end was trimmed by 6 bases and the J gene end by 0 bases; junction bases not matched to a gene: 5. CDR3 residues: CSVNGQGVSYNEQFF. The DNA for the CDR3 is TGCAGCGTGAACGGACAGGGGGTCTCCTACAATGAGCAGTTCTTC.

The chain uses TRBV6-5 and TRBJ1-3, with D unresolved. Looked up from germline, CDR1 is MNHEY and CDR2 is SVGAGI. This CDR3 region has 15 residues. The ends were cut back, 6 bases at V and 0 bases at J, with 12 bases in the middle. The CDR3 reads CASRAGRGSGNTIYF. For the CDR3, the DNA is TGTGCCAGCAGGGCGGGTCGGGGCTCTGGAAACACCATATATTTT.

This chain links TRBV9 with TRBJ2-2; no definite D call. The CDR3 has 14 residues. Trimming shortened V by 3 bases and J by 7 bases, and 13 bases separated the two germline ends. Per germline, CDR1 SGDLS and CDR2 YYNGEE. CDR3 nucleotides: TGTGCCAGCAGCGCCAACCGTTGGGGCGGGGAGCTGTTTTTT. It encodes CASSANRWGGELFF.

The rearrangement joins TRBV7-9 to TRBJ2-7, with D perhaps matching TRBD1 or TRBD2 (5 bases each). CDR1 SEHNR and CDR2 FQNEAQ come from the germline V gene (reference sequence). The CDR3 length is 15 residues. Trimming removed 4 bases at V and 2 bases at J, with 15 bases between. The CDR3 DNA follows: TGTGCCAGCAGCTCCCTCCGGGACGTCGCCTACGAGCAGTACTTC. It translates to CASSSLRDVAYEQYF.

The gene calls are TRBV4-3 and TRBJ2-6, with D uncertain. CDR3 length equals 13 residues. Germline CDR1 is LGHNA and CDR2 is YSLEER. The V end was cut by 4 bases, the J end by 4 bases, with 5 bases between. CDR3 sequence reads: CASSPTGANVLTF. The CDR3 DNA reads as TGCGCCAGCAGCCCCACGGGGGCCAACGTCCTGACTTTC.

To note about this clone: Other DNA sequences in this sample translate to the same CDR3. The chain employs TRBV7-9 and TRBJ2-3; D not certain. In germline, CDR1 is SEHNR, CDR2 FQNEAQ (reference sequence). This CDR3 spans 14 amino acids. Trimming pared 1 base from V and 0 bases from J, leaving 5 bases between. The CDR3 DNA reads as TGTGCCAGCAGCTTAGGGCCTAGCACAGATACGCAGTATTTT. Its protein product is CASSLGPSTDTQYF.

CDR3 amino acids: CASSLDPDENEQFF. CDR3 bases: TGTGCCAGCAGCTTAGATCCCGACGAAAATGAGCAGTTCTTC. The J gene is TRBJ2-1, the V gene TRBV11-2; D not certain. The CDR3 extends over 14 amino acids. Germline V gives CDR1 SGHAT, CDR2 FQNNGV. Between the trimmed V and J ends, which lost 0 bases and 7 bases, there was a span of 10 bases.

V gene TRBV7-3 combines with J gene TRBJ1-1; perhaps TRBD1 as D (6 bases). The CDR3 consists of 12 residues. V was shortened by 7 bases and J by 5 bases, with 11 bases between the two germline ends. The germline V gene has CDR1 SGHTA and CDR2 FQGTGA. CDR3 amino acids: CASMGADTEAFF. The CDR3 nucleotides read TGTGCCAGCATGGGGGCAGATACTGAAGCTTTCTTT.